The rows below give T cell receptor beta chains drawn from one sample of a study of T-cell memory formation after mild COVID-19. TCRdb independently ran MiXCR on the 5' RACE reads; one entry per CDR3 protein. The sample contains 450,000 or so distinct CDR3 sequences, approximately 20% of which appear only once. The sample taken for sequencing was PBMCs or a T cell subset sorted from them (not recorded which). These receptors all come from an adult woman who had mild COVID-19 (a few samples of this study predate the infection). Cell type and time point are not known. CDR3s include the opening cysteine and the closing phenylalanine or tryptophan. Each record gives: V gene, J gene, D gene, clone size, CDR3 DNA, CDR3 protein. A D gene is named only where the DNA matches it firmly. Clone sizes are given selectively: once, few, many, or a class where the clone is expanded.

TRBV4-2	TRBJ2-7	TRBD2	NA	TGTGCCAGCAGCCAAGCTAGCGGGGGGGCGAGCGAGCAGTACTTC	CASSQASGGASEQYF
TRBV6-2/TRBV6-3	TRBJ2-1	NA	NA	TGTGCCAGCCGTCAGGTGGACAATGAGCAGTTCTTC	CASRQVDNEQFF
TRBV5-6	TRBJ2-1	NA	NA	TGTGCCAGAAGCTTGGAGGAGTTCTCCTACAATGAGCAGTTCTTC	CARSLEEFSYNEQFF
TRBV12-3/TRBV12-4	TRBJ2-2	NA	NA	TGTGCCAGCAGTGCTATCGGGATAGAGCTGTTTTTT	CASSAIGIELFF
TRBV7-9	TRBJ2-3	NA	NA	TGTGCCAGCAGCTATCCGACGGGAGATACGCAGTATTTT	CASSYPTGDTQYF
TRBV20-1	TRBJ2-3	NA	NA	TGCAGTGCTAGTTCTTGGGAAAGCAGCACAGATACGCAGTATTTT	CSASSWESSTDTQYF
TRBV5-6	TRBJ2-7	TRBD1	NA	TGTGCCGGCGGACTGGGACAGGGGAAGGACGAGCAGTACTTC	CAGGLGQGKDEQYF
TRBV5-5	TRBJ2-7	TRBD1	NA	TGTGCCAGCAGATGGTGGGGGACAGTTGACTACGAGCAGTACTTC	CASRWWGTVDYEQYF
TRBV20-1	TRBJ1-2	NA	few	TGCAGTGCTAGAGATTCGGGGGCTAACTATGGCTACACCTTC	CSARDSGANYGYTF
TRBV7-2	TRBJ2-3	TRBD1	many	TGTGCCAGCAATTCCGGGACAGGGGTGTTCACAGATACGCAGTATTTT	CASNSGTGVFTDTQYF
TRBV5-4	TRBJ2-3	NA	NA	TGTGCCAGCAGCTTCCAGGCAGATACGCAGTATTTT	CASSFQADTQYF
TRBV3-1	TRBJ1-3	NA	NA	TGTGCCAGCAGCCAAGCAGGGAAAGCTGGAAACACCATATATTTT	CASSQAGKAGNTIYF
TRBV7-2	TRBJ1-6	TRBD1	NA	TGTGCCAGCAGCCTCCCTAGGGGGGGGGGACAGGGAATGAACTCACCCCTCCACTTT	CASSLPRGGGQGMNSPLHF
TRBV5-4	TRBJ1-1	TRBD1	NA	TGTGCCAGCAGCTTCGGGACAGATGAAGCTTTCTTT	CASSFGTDEAFF
TRBV5-6	TRBJ2-5	NA	NA	TGTGCCAGCAGGGCAGGGGCGGGTCGGGAGACCCAGTACTTC	CASRAGAGRETQYF
TRBV7-6	TRBJ1-4	NA	NA	TGTGCCAGCAGCCCCCTGGGGATTAATGAAAAACTGTTTTTT	CASSPLGINEKLFF
TRBV7-9	TRBJ2-2	NA	NA	TGTGCCAGCAGCCCCGGGGGACGAAACACCGGGGAGCTGTTTTTT	CASSPGGRNTGELFF
TRBV6-2/TRBV6-3	TRBJ2-3	NA	few	TGTGCCAGCAGTTACTTTCTAGCTGAAGGGTCTGATACGCAGTATTTT	CASSYFLAEGSDTQYF
TRBV7-9	TRBJ2-3	TRBD2	NA	TGTGCCAGCAGCCCCCCGGAAGCGGGGGGGCCAGATACGCAGTATTTT	CASSPPEAGGPDTQYF
TRBV2	TRBJ2-7	NA	NA	TGTGCCAGCAGTGGAAAGGACTCCTACGAGCAGTACTTC	CASSGKDSYEQYF
TRBV12-3/TRBV12-4	TRBJ1-1	TRBD1	NA	TGTGCCAGCAGTTTTGCCCTGACAGGGGGGAACACTGAAGCTTTCTTT	CASSFALTGGNTEAFF
TRBV6-2/TRBV6-3	TRBJ1-2	NA	NA	TGTGCCAGCAGTTATGCGAATGGCTACACCTTC	CASSYANGYTF
TRBV19	TRBJ1-1	NA	few	TGTGCCAGTAGTGAATCGGGGGGCGCGCCGGCTTTCTTT	CASSESGGAPAFF
TRBV18	TRBJ2-7	NA	few	TGTGCCAGCTCACCAGGGGGCAATCCTACGAAGCAGTACTTC	CASSPGGNPTKQYF
TRBV24-1	TRBJ2-5	TRBD1	NA	TGTGCCACCAGTGGGGACAGACAAGAGACCCAGTACTTC	CATSGDRQETQYF
TRBV6-2/TRBV6-3	TRBJ2-4	NA	few	TGTGCCAGCAGTTACGGACAATACGGAGCCAAAAACATTCAGTACTTC	CASSYGQYGAKNIQYF
TRBV4-2	TRBJ2-7	NA	few	TGTGCCAGCAGCCAAGAAATGACAGGCTTCAGCTCCTACGAGCAGTACTTC	CASSQEMTGFSSYEQYF
TRBV29-1	TRBJ2-7	TRBD2	NA	TGCAGCTCCCTTGGGGGGGACCACGAGCAGTACTTC	CSSLGGDHEQYF
TRBV5-1	TRBJ1-1	NA	few	TGCGCCAGCAGCTTGCGTGTCACACCTTCCTCCCAAGCTTTCTTT	CASSLRVTPSSQAFF
TRBV11-2	TRBJ2-3	TRBD2	NA	TGTGCCAGCAGCTCATACCCGGGGGGACTACACACAGATACGCAGTATTTT	CASSSYPGGLHTDTQYF
TRBV25-1	TRBJ2-6	NA	NA	TGTGCCAGCAGGACCGATGACTCTGGGGCCAACGTCCTGACTTTC	CASRTDDSGANVLTF
TRBV9	TRBJ2-3	TRBD2	few	TGTGCCAGCAGCGTAGGCGCGGGAGAGGGCACAGATACGCAGTATTTT	CASSVGAGEGTDTQYF
TRBV7-9	TRBJ1-2	NA	few	TGTGCCAGCAACCAAGACGGTTATGGCTACACCTTC	CASNQDGYGYTF
TRBV15	TRBJ2-6	TRBD1	NA	TGTGCCACCAGCAGAGATCTGGCGGGACAGGGGGTCTTCTCTGGGGCCAACGTCCTGACTTTC	CATSRDLAGQGVFSGANVLTF
TRBV7-2	TRBJ2-1	NA	NA	TGTGCCAGCAGCTACTCCGGGACCGAGGCGTACAATGAGCAGTTCTTC	CASSYSGTEAYNEQFF
TRBV7-9	TRBJ1-1	TRBD1	NA	TGTGCCAGCAGCTACAGGGGGGAGGCTGAAGCTTTCTTT	CASSYRGEAEAFF
TRBV29-1	TRBJ2-7	TRBD1	few	TGCAGCGTTATCGCGGACAGGGACGGTTACGAGCAGTACTTC	CSVIADRDGYEQYF
TRBV12-5	TRBJ2-7	NA	few	TGTGCTAGTGGCGAGAGGAGGGTGGCCGGCTCCTACGAGCAGTACTTC	CASGERRVAGSYEQYF
TRBV2	TRBJ2-1	NA	NA	TGTGCCACAAGGTGGGCAGGGAGCAATGAGCAGTTCTTC	CATRWAGSNEQFF
TRBV15	TRBJ1-1	NA	NA	TGTGCCACCAGCAGAGACAGGGGTTTGGGGACTGAAGCTTTCTTT	CATSRDRGLGTEAFF